The T cell receptor beta chain under discussion was sequenced for a study of CD8+ T cells in alopecia areata. CDR1 is MDHEN, CDR2 SYDVKM, per germline. CDR3 length equals 15 residues. Extraction of RNA preceded its reverse transcription into cDNA, which served as the sequencing template. Clones were read by immunoSEQ multiplex PCR, and TCRdb kept only the in-frame ones, dropping some. The top ten clones hold around 5% of a sample with roughly 150,000 clones, about 54% of them seen once. Turning to this clone: At one of its ends the junction is not consistent with the germline gene, which may arise from a read error.

The clonotype comes from a human donor in good health. The V gene is TRBV28, the J gene TRBJ2-5; 8 bases agree with TRBD2. Sequencing used CD4+ T cells sorted from blood. CDR3 DNA sequence: TGTGCCAGCGGTTTTCCGGGAGGGCCGATTGAGACCCAGTACTTC. Amino acid sequence: CASGFPGGPIETQYF.